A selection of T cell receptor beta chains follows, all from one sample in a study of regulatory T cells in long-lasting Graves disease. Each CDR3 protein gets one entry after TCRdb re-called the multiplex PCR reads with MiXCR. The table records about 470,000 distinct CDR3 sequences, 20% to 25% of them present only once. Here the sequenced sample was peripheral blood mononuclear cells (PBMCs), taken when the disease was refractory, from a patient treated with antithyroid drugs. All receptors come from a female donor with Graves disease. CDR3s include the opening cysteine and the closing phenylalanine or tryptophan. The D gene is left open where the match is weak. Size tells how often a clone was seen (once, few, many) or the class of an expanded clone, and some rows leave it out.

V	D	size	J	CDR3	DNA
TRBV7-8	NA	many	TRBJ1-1	CASSLGRWAGFAEAFF	TGTGCCAGCAGCTTAGGACGGTGGGCAGGGTTCGCTGAAGCTTTCTTT
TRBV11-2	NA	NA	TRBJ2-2	CASSPMVGKSNTGELFF	TGTGCCAGCAGCCCCATGGTGGGCAAATCGAACACCGGGGAGCTGTTTTTT
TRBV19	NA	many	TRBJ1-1	CASSSHPVNTEAFF	TGTGCCAGTAGTTCCCACCCCGTGAACACTGAAGCTTTCTTT
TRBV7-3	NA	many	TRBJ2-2	CASSLQHSTGELFF	TGTGCCAGCAGCTTACAGCATTCCACCGGGGAGCTGTTTTTT
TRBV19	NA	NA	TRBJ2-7	CASSTAFPSFAVEQYF	TGTGCCAGTAGTACCGCCTTCCCCTCCTTCGCCGTCGAGCAGTACTTC
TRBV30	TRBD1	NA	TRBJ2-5	CAWRADREYQETQYF	TGTGCCTGGAGAGCCGACAGGGAGTACCAAGAGACCCAGTACTTC
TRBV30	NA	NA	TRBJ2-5	CAWSRGGGAGETQYF	TGTGCCTGGAGTAGGGGGGGGGGGGCCGGAGAGACCCAGTACTTC
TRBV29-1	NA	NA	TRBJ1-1	CSVVYVVDTEAFF	TGCAGCGTTGTGTACGTGGTTGACACTGAAGCTTTCTTT
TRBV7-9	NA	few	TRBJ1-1	CASSPTSRNTEAFF	TGTGCCAGCAGCCCAACCTCAAGGAACACTGAAGCTTTCTTT
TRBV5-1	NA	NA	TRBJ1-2	CASSPSEADPRGYTF	TGCGCCAGCAGCCCTTCGGAAGCAGACCCCCGCGGCTACACCTTC
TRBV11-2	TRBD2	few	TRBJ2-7	CASSLVPTSGLTGYEQYF	TGTGCCAGCAGCTTAGTCCCGACTAGCGGATTAACCGGCTACGAGCAGTACTTC
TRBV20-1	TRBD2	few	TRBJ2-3	CSARDPLAGATDTQYF	TGCAGTGCTAGAGATCCACTAGCGGGAGCCACAGATACGCAGTATTTT
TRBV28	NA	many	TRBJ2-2	CASSHLVFTRKTNTGELFF	TGTGCCAGCAGCCATTTAGTGTTCACCCGGAAGACGAACACCGGGGAGCTGTTTTTT
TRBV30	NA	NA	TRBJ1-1	CAWNGQMNTEAFF	TGTGCCTGGAATGGTCAGATGAACACTGAAGCTTTCTTT
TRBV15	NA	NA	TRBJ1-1	CATSRDRSRNTEAFF	TGTGCCACCAGCAGAGATCGGTCTCGGAACACTGAAGCTTTCTTT
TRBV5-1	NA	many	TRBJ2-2	CASSLVSGGTGELFF	TGTGCCAGCAGCTTAGTTTCCGGGGGCACCGGGGAGCTGTTTTTT
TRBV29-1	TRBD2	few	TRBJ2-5	CSVVAGDETQYF	TGCAGCGTTGTAGCGGGTGACGAGACCCAGTACTTC
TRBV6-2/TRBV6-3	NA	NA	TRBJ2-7	CASSFREQVFEQYF	TGTGCCAGCAGTTTCCGGGAGCAGGTGTTCGAGCAGTACTTC
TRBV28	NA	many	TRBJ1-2	CASLRTEEFGYGYTF	TGTGCCAGCTTAAGGACAGAGGAGTTCGGCTATGGCTACACCTTC
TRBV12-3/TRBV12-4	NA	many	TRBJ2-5	CASSLGWSETQYF	TGTGCCAGCAGTTTGGGGTGGTCAGAGACCCAGTACTTC
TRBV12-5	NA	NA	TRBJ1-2	CASGFEGNYGYTF	TGTGCTAGTGGTTTCGAGGGTAACTATGGCTACACCTTC
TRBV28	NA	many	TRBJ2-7	CASRPTVPKIYEQYF	TGTGCCAGCAGACCGACAGTCCCAAAGATTTACGAGCAGTACTTC
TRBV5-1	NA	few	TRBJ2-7	CASSSSRGAYEQYF	TGCGCCAGCAGCAGTAGTAGGGGTGCCTACGAGCAGTACTTC
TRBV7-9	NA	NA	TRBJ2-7	CASSPRQRPFEQYF	TGTGCCAGCAGCCCACGACAGCGACCTTTTGAGCAGTACTTC
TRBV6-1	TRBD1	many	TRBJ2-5	CASTGQGEIQETQYF	TGTGCCAGCACGGGACAGGGTGAAATCCAAGAGACCCAGTACTTC
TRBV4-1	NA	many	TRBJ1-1	CASSLYPRTDEAFF	TGCGCCAGCAGCCTATACCCTAGGACAGACGAAGCTTTCTTT
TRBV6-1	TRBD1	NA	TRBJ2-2	CASSWDSLNTGELFF	TGTGCCAGCAGCTGGGACAGTTTGAACACCGGGGAGCTGTTTTTT
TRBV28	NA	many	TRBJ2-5	CASSSAGWETQYF	TGTGCCAGCAGTTCTGCGGGATGGGAGACCCAGTACTTC
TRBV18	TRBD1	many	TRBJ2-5	CASSPPPTGDHLQTQYF	TGTGCCAGCTCACCACCACCGACAGGGGACCACCTGCAGACCCAGTACTTC
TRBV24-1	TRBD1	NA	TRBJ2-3	CATSDTGTGNTDTQYF	TGTGCCACCAGTGACACCGGGACAGGGAATACAGATACGCAGTATTTT
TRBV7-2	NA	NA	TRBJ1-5	CASSLDPSSNQPQHF	TGTGCCAGCAGCCTCGACCCAAGTAGCAATCAGCCCCAGCATTTT
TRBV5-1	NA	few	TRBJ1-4	CASSRQSFNEKLFF	TGCGCCAGCAGCCGTCAAAGTTTTAATGAAAAACTGTTTTTT
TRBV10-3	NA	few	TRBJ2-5	CAISESPDTLYQETQYF	TGTGCCATCAGTGAGTCTCCGGACACGCTGTACCAAGAGACCCAGTACTTC
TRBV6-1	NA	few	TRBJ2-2	CASSALTRSGELFF	TGTGCCAGCAGTGCCCTCACCAGGTCCGGGGAGCTGTTTTTT
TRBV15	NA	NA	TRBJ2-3	CATSSHGGLNTDTQYF	TGTGCCACCAGCTCGCACGGGGGCCTCAACACAGATACGCAGTATTTT
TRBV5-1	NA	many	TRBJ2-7	CASSLFQTSIDEQYF	TGCGCCAGCAGCTTGTTCCAGACGTCCATCGACGAGCAGTACTTC
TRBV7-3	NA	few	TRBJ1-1	CASSFDTYTEAFF	TGTGCCAGCAGCTTCGACACCTACACTGAAGCTTTCTTT
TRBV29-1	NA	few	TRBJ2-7	CSVELQGGGYEQYF	TGCAGCGTCGAATTACAGGGGGGAGGGTACGAGCAGTACTTC
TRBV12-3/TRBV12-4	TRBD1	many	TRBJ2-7	CASSRTGTNYEQYF	TGTGCCAGCAGTCGGACAGGGACAAACTACGAGCAGTACTTC
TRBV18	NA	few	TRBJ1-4	CASSPPQGPAGEKLFF	TGTGCCAGCTCACCACCTCAGGGGCCCGCGGGGGAAAAACTGTTTTTT
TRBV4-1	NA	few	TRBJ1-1	CASSPMGTNRHTEAFF	TGCGCCAGCAGCCCGATGGGGACTAATCGACACACTGAAGCTTTCTTT
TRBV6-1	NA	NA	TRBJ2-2	CASSEFTGELFF	TGTGCCAGCAGTGAGTTCACCGGGGAGCTGTTTTTT
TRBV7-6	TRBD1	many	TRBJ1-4	CASSATGVRGEKLFF	TGTGCCAGCAGCGCTACAGGGGTTAGAGGGGAAAAACTGTTTTTT
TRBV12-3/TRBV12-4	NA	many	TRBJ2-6	CASSPDRFTTGANVLTF	TGTGCCAGCAGTCCGGACCGCTTTACGACTGGGGCCAACGTCCTGACTTTC
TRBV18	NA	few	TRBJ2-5	CASSPPSAQETQYF	TGTGCCAGCTCACCACCTAGCGCACAAGAGACCCAGTACTTC
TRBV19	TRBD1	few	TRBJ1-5	CASTTGGRGTQPQHF	TGTGCCAGTACCACAGGGGGTCGGGGAACGCAGCCCCAGCATTTT
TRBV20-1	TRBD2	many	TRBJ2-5	CSARERVLETQYF	TGCAGTGCGCGGGAGAGGGTACTAGAGACCCAGTACTTC
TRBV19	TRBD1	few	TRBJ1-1	CASSARTGDSTEAFF	TGTGCCAGTAGTGCTAGGACAGGGGACAGCACTGAAGCTTTCTTT
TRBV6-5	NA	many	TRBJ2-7	CASSYLGIYEQYF	TGTGCCAGCAGTTACCTGGGGATATACGAGCAGTACTTC
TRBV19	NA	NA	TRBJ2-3	CASSIRAGRDTQYF	TGTGCCAGTAGTATTCGGGCAGGGCGAGATACGCAGTATTTT
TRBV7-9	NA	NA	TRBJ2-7	CASSLGGSGVEQYF	TGTGCCAGCAGCTTAGGCGGTAGTGGAGTCGAGCAGTACTTC
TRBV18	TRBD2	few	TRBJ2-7	CASSPTSLRIYEQYF	TGTGCCAGCTCTCCGACTAGCCTGAGGATCTACGAGCAGTACTTC
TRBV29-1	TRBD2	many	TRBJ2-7	CSVEEREGGYEQYF	TGCAGCGTCGAAGAGCGGGAGGGAGGGTACGAGCAGTACTTC
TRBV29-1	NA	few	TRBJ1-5	CSVEFGSNQPQHF	TGCAGCGTTGAATTTGGTAGCAATCAGCCCCAGCATTTT
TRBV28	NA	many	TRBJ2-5	CASSQVMAGKETQYF	TGTGCCAGCAGCCAAGTCATGGCGGGGAAAGAGACCCAGTACTTC
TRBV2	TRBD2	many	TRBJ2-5	CASSEDWGGQETQYF	TGTGCCAGCAGTGAAGACTGGGGGGGACAAGAGACCCAGTACTTC
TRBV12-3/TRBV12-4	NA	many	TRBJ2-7	CASSPRLGRDEQYF	TGTGCCAGCAGTCCCCGACTAGGTCGGGACGAGCAGTACTTC
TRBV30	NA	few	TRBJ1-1	CAWSPGQLLRNTEAFF	TGTGCCTGGAGTCCCGGACAGCTTTTGAGGAACACTGAAGCTTTCTTT
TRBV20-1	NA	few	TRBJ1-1	CSARVSTDSGKAFF	TGCAGTGCTAGAGTGTCAACGGACAGCGGAAAAGCTTTCTTT